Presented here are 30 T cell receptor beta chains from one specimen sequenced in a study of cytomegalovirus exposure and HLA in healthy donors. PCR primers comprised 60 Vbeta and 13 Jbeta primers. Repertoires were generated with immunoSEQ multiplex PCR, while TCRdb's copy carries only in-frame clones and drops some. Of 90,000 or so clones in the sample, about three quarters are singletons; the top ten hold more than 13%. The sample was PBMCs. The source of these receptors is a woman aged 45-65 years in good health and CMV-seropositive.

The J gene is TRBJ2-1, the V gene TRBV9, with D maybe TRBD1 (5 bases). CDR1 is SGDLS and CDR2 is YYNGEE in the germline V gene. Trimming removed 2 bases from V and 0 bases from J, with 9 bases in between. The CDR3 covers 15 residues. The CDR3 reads CASSVRQSSYNEQFF. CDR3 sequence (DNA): TGTGCCAGCAGCGTCCGACAGAGCTCCTACAATGAGCAGTTCTTC.

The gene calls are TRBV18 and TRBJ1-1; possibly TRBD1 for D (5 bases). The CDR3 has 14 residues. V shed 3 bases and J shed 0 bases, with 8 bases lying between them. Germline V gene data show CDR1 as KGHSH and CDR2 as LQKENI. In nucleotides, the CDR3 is TGTGCCAGCTCACCGCAGGGAATGAACACTGAAGCTTTCTTT. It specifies CASSPQGMNTEAFF. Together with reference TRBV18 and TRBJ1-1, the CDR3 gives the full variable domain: NAGVMQNPRHLVRRRGQEARLRCSPMKGHSHVYWYRQLPEEGLKFMVYLQKENIIDESGMPKERFSAEFPKEGPSILRIQQVVRGDSAAYFCASSPQGMNTEAFFGQGTRLTVV.

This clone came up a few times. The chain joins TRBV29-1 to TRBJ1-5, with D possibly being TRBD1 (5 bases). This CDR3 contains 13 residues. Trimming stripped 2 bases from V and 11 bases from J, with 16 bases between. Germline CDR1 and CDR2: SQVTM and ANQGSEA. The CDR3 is CSVESGAGYSQHF. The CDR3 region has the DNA TGCAGCGTTGAAAGCGGGGCAGGGTACTCCCAGCATTTT.

The DNA for the CDR3 is TGTGCCAGCAGCTTATCACTGGACCAAGAGACCCAGTACTTC. This sequence encodes CASSLSLDQETQYF. J is TRBJ2-5 and V is TRBV11-2; D remains unclear. CDR3 length: 14 residues. Germline V CDR1 and CDR2: SGHAT, FQNNGV. The V end lost 2 bases, the J end lost 0 bases, and 7 bases lay between the germline ends.

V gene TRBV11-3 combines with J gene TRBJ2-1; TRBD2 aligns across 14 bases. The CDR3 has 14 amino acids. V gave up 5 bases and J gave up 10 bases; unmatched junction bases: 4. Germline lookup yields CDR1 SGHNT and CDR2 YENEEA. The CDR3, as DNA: TGTGCCAGCAGCACGGGACTAGCGGGAGACGAGCAGTTCTTC. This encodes CASSTGLAGDEQFF.

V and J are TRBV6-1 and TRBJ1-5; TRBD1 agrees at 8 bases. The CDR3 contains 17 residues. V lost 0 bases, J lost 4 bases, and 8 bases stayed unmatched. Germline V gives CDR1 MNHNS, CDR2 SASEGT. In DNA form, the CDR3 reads TGTGCCAGCAGTGAAGCGCGAGGGACAGGCCTAAATCAGCCCCAGCATTTT. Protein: CASSEARGTGLNQPQHF.

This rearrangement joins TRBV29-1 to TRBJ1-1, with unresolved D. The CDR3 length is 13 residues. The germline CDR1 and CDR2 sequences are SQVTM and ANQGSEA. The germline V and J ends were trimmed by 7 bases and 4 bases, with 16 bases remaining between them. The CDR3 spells CSAVGSEGTEAFF. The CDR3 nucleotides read TGCAGCGCCGTGGGTTCGGAGGGCACTGAAGCTTTCTTT.

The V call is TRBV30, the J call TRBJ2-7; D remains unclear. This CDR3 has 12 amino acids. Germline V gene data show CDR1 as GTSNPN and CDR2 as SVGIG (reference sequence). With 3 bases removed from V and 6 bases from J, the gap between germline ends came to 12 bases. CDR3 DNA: TGTGCCTGGAGCCGATTTACGGGCGAGCAGTACTTC. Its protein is CAWSRFTGEQYF.

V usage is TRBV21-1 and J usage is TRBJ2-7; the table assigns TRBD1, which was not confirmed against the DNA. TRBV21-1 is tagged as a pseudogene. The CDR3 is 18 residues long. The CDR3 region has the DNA TGTGCCAGCAGCCTACGGGACAGGTTGTTCCTACTGTGCTACGAGCAGTACTTC. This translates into CASSLRDRLFLLCYEQYF.

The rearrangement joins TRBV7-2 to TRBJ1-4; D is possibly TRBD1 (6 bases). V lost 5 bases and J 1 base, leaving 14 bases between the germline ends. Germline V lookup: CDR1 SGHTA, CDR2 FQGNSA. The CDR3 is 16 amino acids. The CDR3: CASSGLGAETNEKLFF. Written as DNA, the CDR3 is TGTGCCAGCAGCGGTCTGGGGGCGGAAACTAATGAAAAACTGTTTTTT.

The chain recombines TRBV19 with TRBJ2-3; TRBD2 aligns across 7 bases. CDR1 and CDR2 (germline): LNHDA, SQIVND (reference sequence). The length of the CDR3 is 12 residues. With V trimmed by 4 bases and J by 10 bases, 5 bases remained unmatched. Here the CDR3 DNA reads TGTGCCAGTAGTACCAGCGGGAATGCGCAGTATTTT. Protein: CASSTSGNAQYF. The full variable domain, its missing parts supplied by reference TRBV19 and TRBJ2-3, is DGGITQSPKYLFRKEGQNVTLSCEQNLNHDAMYWYRQDPGQGLRLIYYSQIVNDFQKGDIAEGYSVSREKKESFPLTVTSAQKNPTAFYLCASSTSGNAQYFGPGTRLTVL.

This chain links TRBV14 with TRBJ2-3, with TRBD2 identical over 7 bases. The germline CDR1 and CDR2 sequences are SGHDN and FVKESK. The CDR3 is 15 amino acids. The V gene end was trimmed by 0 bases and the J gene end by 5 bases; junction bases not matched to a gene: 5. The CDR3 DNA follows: TGTGCCAGCAGCCAAGAAGCTGCGGGAGAAGATACGCAGTATTTT. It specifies CASSQEAAGEDTQYF.

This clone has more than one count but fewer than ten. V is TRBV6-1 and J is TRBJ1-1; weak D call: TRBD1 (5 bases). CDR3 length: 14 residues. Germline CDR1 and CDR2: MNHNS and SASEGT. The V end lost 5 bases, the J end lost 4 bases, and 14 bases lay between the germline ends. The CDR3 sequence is CASSLDPRGTEAFF. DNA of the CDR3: TGTGCCAGCAGTTTGGACCCTAGGGGCACTGAAGCTTTCTTT.

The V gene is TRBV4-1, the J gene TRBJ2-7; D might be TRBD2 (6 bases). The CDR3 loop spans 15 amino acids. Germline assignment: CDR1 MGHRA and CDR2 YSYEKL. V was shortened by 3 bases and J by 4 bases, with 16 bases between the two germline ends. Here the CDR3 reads CASSQAAGYDYEQYF. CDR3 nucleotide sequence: TGCGCCAGCAGCCAGGCGGCGGGATACGATTACGAGCAGTACTTC.

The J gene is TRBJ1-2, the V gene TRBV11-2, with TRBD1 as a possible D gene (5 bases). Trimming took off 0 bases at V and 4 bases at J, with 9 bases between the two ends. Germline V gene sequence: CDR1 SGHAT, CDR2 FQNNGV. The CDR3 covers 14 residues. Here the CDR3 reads CASSLDRGSYGYTF. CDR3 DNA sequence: TGTGCCAGCAGCTTAGATAGGGGTTCCTATGGCTACACCTTC.

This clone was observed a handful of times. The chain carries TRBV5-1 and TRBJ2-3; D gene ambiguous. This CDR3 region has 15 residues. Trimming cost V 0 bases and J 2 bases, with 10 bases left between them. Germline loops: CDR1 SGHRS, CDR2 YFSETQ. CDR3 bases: TGCGCCAGCAGCTTGGCCAGCGTGACCACAGATACGCAGTATTTT. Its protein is CASSLASVTTDTQYF.

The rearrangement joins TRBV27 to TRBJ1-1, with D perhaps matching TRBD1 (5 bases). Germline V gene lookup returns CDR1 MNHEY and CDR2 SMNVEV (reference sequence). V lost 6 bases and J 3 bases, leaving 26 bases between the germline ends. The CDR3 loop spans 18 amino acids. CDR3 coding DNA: TGTGCCAGCAGCTCAAGCCAACTCGGCAGGGTGGCAGACACTGAAGCTTTCTTT. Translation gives CASSSSQLGRVADTEAFF.

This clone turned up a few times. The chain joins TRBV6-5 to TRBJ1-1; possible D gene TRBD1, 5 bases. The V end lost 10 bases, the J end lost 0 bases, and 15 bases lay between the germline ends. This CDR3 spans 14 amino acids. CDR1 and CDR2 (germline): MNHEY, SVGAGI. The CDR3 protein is CAISLEGMNTEAFF. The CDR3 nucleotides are TGTGCCATCTCGTTGGAGGGGATGAACACTGAAGCTTTCTTT.

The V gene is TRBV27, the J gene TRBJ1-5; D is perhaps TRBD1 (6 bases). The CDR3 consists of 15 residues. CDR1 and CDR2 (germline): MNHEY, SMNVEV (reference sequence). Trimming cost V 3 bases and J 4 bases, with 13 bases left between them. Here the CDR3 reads CASSFGQFSNQPQHF. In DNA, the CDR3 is TGTGCCAGCAGTTTCGGACAGTTTTCGAATCAGCCCCAGCATTTT.

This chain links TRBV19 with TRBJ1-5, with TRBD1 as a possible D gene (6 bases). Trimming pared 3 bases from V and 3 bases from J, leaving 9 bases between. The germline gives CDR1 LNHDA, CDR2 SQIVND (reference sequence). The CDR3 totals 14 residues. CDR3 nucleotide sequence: TGTGCCAGTAGTATCCGGGACAACAATCAGCCCCAGCATTTT. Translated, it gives CASSIRDNNQPQHF.

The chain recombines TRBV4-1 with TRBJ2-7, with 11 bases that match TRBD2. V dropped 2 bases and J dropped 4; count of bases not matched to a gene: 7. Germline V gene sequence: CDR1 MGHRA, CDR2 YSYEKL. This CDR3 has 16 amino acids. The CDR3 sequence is CASSQPTSGRRYEQYF. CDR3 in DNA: TGCGCCAGCAGCCAACCCACTAGCGGGAGAAGGTACGAGCAGTACTTC.

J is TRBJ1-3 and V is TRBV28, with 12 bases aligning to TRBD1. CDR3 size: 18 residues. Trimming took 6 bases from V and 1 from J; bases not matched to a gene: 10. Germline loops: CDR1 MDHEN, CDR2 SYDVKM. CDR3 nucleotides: TGTGCCAGCAGAACCGGGACAGGGGGCATTGGGTCTGGAAACACCATATATTTT. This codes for CASRTGTGGIGSGNTIYF.

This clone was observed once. CDR3: CASSRLDYYTDTQYF. The CDR3 bases are TGTGCCAGCAGTCGTCTAGACTATTACACAGATACGCAGTATTTT. This rearrangement joins TRBV14 to TRBJ2-3, with a weak D call TRBD2 (5 bases). V lost 6 bases and J 2 bases, leaving 15 bases between the germline ends. CDR1 and CDR2 from the germline V gene are SGHDN and FVKESK. This CDR3 comprises 15 residues.

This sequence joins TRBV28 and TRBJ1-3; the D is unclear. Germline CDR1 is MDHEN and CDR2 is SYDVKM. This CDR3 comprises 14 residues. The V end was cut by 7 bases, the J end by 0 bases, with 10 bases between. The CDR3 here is CASTSVLSGNTIYF. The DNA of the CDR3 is TGTGCCAGCACCTCCGTCCTCTCTGGAAACACCATATATTTT.

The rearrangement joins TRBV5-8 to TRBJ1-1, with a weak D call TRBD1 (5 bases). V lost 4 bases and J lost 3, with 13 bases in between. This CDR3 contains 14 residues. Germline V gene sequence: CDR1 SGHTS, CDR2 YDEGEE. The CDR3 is CASSPTGGDTEAFF. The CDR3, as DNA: TGTGCCAGCAGCCCCACCGGGGGGGACACTGAAGCTTTCTTT.

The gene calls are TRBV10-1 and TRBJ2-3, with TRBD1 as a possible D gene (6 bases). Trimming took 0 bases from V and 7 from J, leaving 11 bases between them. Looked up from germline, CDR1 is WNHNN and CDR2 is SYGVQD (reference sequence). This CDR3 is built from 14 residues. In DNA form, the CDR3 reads TGCGCCAGCAGTGAGTCGGGGGCGGCGAATACGCAGTATTTT. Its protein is CASSESGAANTQYF.

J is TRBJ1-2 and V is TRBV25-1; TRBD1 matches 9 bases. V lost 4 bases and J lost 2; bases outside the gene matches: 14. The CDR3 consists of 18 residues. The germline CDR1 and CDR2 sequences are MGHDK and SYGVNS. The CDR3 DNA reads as TGTGCCAGCAGTGCAACGGGAGGACAGGGGCACATCAACTATGGCTACACCTTC. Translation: CASSATGGQGHINYGYTF.

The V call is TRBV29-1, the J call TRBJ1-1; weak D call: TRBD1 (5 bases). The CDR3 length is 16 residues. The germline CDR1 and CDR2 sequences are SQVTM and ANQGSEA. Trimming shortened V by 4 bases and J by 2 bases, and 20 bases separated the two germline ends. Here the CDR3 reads CSVARTQGIVNTEAFF. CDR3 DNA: TGCAGCGTTGCCCGAACCCAGGGAATAGTAAACACTGAAGCTTTCTTT. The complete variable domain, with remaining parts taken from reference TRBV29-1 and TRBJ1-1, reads SAVISQKPSRDICQRGTSLTIQCQVDSQVTMMFWYRQQPGQSLTLIATANQGSEATYESGFVIDKFPISRPNLTFSTLTVSNMSPEDSSIYLCSVARTQGIVNTEAFFGQGTRLTVV.

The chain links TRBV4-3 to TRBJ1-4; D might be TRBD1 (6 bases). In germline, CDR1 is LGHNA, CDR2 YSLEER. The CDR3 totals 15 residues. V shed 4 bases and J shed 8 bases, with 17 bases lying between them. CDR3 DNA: TGCGCCAGCAGCCTATTGGGGGCAGGGCAAGAAAAACTGTTTTTT. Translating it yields CASSLLGAGQEKLFF.

The CDR3 DNA is TGTGCCAGCTCACGGGGACAGGGTAATGAAAAACTGTTTTTT. Translating it yields CASSRGQGNEKLFF. V gene TRBV18 combines with J gene TRBJ1-4; 9 bases match TRBD1. Germline CDR1 KGHSH, CDR2 LQKENI. The CDR3 is 14 residues long. The ends lost 4 bases at V and 4 bases at J; junction bases unmatched: 1. Together with reference TRBV18 and TRBJ1-4, the CDR3 gives the full variable domain: NAGVMQNPRHLVRRRGQEARLRCSPMKGHSHVYWYRQLPEEGLKFMVYLQKENIIDESGMPKERFSAEFPKEGPSILRIQQVVRGDSAAYFCASSRGQGNEKLFFGSGTQLSVL.